This TCR beta chain derives from a study of technical replicates of blood from a few donors. Libraries were prepared by immunoSEQ multiplex PCR; TCRdb keeps only in-frame clonotypes and omits some of them. This table has approximately 75,000 clones, roughly 95% appearing once. Germline CDR1 and CDR2: SQVTM and ANQGSEA. This CDR3 region has 16 residues. V dropped 4 bases and J dropped 0 bases, with 15 bases sitting between them. The V gene is TRBV29-1, the J gene TRBJ2-2, with D perhaps TRBD2 (5 bases). Sequencing input: T cells isolated from PBMCs. The sequence was obtained from a human donor in good health. CDR3 in DNA: TGCAGCGTTGCCCCCTTAGACGGGGCGAACACCGGGGAGCTGTTTTTT. Amino acid sequence: CSVAPLDGANTGELFF.